This T cell receptor beta chain was obtained from a study of CD8+ T cells in alopecia areata. In the study overall: Treatment comprised oral tofacitinib, 5 to 10 mg twice daily, in treated patients. Patients in the study were on tofacitinib for 6 to 18 months, then off it for 6 months.

Patients with alopecia areata provided lesional scalp punch biopsies as well as peripheral blood. Study results and caveats: Scalp sample data also include resident alphabeta T cells from normal skin.

Extraction and reverse transcription of RNA yielded cDNA as the sequencing template. The protocol was immunoSEQ multiplex PCR, while the TCRdb copy is restricted to in-frame clones and leaves out a portion. The data show around 140,000 clones, roughly 62% seen once. The V end lost 4 bases, the J end lost 7 bases, and 11 bases lay between the germline ends. This CDR3 contains 13 residues. Germline CDR1 is MNHNS and CDR2 is SASEGT. This clone was seen only a few times. Its antigen is not identified. The specimen was CD4+ T cells sorted from blood, collected at week 0. The chain is built from TRBV6-1 and TRBJ1-5; D is perhaps TRBD1 (6 bases). The source of this sequence is a human donor with alopecia areata. CDR3 in DNA: TGTGCCAGCAGTGGGACAGCGAGACAGCCCCAGCATTTT. Translation gives CASSGTARQPQHF.